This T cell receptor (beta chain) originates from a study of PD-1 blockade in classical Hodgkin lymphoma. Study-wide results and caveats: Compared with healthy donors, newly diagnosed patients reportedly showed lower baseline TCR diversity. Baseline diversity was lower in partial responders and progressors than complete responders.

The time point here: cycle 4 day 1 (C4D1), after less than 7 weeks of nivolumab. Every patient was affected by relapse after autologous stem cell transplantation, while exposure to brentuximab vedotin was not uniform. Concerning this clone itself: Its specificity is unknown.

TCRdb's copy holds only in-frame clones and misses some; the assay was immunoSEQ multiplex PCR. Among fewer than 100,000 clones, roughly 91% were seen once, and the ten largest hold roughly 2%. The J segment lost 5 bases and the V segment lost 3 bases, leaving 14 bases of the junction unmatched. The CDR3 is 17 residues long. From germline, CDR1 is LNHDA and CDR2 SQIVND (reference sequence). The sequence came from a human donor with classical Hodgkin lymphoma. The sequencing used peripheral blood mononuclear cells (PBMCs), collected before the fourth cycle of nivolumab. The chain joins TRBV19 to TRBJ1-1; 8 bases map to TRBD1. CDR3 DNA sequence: TGTGCCAGTAGTATCCGGACAGGGACCGACGGTAGGACTGAAGCTTTCTTT. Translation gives CASSIRTGTDGRTEAFF.